The clone carrying this T cell receptor beta chain was recorded a few times. Per the study methods: Amplification from reference gene primers served as the basis for estimated nucleated cell counts. This table comes from immunoSEQ multiplex PCR, and its TCRdb copy is limited to in-frame clones, with some not included. V and J calls and clone size are as listed in that table; D and trimming were resolved from the DNA. Of about 130,000 clones in the sample, roughly four fifths were seen once. The entry originates in a study of blood T cell repertoires in COVID-19. Study in general: PBMCs, B-cell-depleted T cells, or T cells were the source of the cDNA or gDNA that made up the material.

Specimen: peripheral blood. The clonotype was recovered from a man between 60 and 75 years old with acute or convalescent COVID-19.

DNA of the CDR3: TGTGCCAGCAGCTTAGAGGGGCTTAAGCAGTTCTTC. This encodes CASSLEGLKQFF. The V and J genes are TRBV7-9 and TRBJ2-1; D possibly corresponds to TRBD1 (5 bases). Germline loops: CDR1 SEHNR, CDR2 FQNEAQ (reference sequence). CDR3 length: 12 residues. Trimming took 1 base from V and 11 from J, leaving 9 bases between them. Complete variable domain (other parts from reference TRBV7-9 and TRBJ2-1): DTGVSQNPRHKITKRGQNVTFRCDPISEHNRLYWYRQTLGQGPEFLTYFQNEAQLEKSRLLSDRFSAERPKGSFSTLEIQRTEQGDSAMYLCASSLEGLKQFFGPGTRLTVL.